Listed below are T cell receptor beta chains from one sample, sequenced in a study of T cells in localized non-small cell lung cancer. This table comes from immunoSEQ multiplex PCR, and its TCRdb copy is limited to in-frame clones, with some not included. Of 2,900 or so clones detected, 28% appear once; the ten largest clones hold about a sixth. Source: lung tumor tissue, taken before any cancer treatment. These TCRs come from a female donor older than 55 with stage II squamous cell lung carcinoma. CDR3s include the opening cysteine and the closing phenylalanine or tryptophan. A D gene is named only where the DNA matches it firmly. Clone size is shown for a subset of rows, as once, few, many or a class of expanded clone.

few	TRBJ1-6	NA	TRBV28	TGTGCCAGCAGTTATCAACAGGGTCCAATTAATTCACCCCTCCACTTT	CASSYQQGPINSPLHF
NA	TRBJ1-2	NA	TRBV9	TGTGCCAGCAGCGTAGCTCAGGAAAACTATGGCTACACCTTC	CASSVAQENYGYTF
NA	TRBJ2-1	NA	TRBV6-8	TGTGCCAGCAGTTACACCTTCACCCAAACAGGAGGGGGCGGGCAGTTCTTC	CASSYTFTQTGGGGQFF
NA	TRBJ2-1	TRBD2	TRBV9	TGTGCCAGCAGCGTAGATGCGGGGGGACACAATGAGCAGTTCTTC	CASSVDAGGHNEQFF
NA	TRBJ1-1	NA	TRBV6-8	TGTGCCAGCAGGTCTATCGGGCATACCACTGAAGCTTTCTTT	CASRSIGHTTEAFF
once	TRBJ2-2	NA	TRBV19	TGTGCCAGTAGTATCCAGGGCACAGGTCGGGAGCTGTTTTTT	CASSIQGTGRELFF
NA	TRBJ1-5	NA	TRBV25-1	TGTGCCAGCAGTGAATCGGTGCAGACATTCAATCAGCCCCAGCATTTT	CASSESVQTFNQPQHF
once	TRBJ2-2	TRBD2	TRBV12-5	TGTGCTAGTGGTTTGATCCTAGCGGGGGGGCGTGTGGAGCTGTTTTTT	CASGLILAGGRVELFF
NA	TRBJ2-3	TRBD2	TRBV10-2	TGCGCCAGCAGATTTAGCGGGGGGGCCTTGGATACGCAGTATTTT	CASRFSGGALDTQYF
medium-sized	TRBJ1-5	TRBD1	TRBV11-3	TGTGCCAGCAGCTTGAGGCAGGGGGCACTTCAGCCCCAGCATTTT	CASSLRQGALQPQHF
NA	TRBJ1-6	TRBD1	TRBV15	TGTGCCACCAGCAGAGAAGGGACAGGGAACTCACCCCTCCACTTT	CATSREGTGNSPLHF
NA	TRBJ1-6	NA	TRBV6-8	TGTGCCAGCAGTTTCTGGGAATCCTATAATTCACCCCTCCACTTT	CASSFWESYNSPLHF
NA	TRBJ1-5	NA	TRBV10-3	TGTGCCATCAGTGAGTCGAAGATAGGAGGGGAGCCCCAGCATTTT	CAISESKIGGEPQHF
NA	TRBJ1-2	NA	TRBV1	TGCGCCAGCAGCCAAGGACAGGTGAACTATGGCTACACCTTC	CASSQGQVNYGYTF
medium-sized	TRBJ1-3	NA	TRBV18	TGTGCCAGCTCCGGGACCGACGGAAACACCATATATTTT	CASSGTDGNTIYF
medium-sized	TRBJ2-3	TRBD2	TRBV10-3	TGTGCCATCAGTGAGTCTAGCGGGTCGAGCACAGATACGCAGTATTTT	CAISESSGSSTDTQYF
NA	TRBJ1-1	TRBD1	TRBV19	TGTGCCAGTAGTGCCTCGGGACAGAAGAACACTGAAGCTTTCTTT	CASSASGQKNTEAFF
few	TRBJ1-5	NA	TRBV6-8	TGTGCCAGCAGTAAAATAGGGACGTTCACCAGCAATCAGCCCCAGCATTTT	CASSKIGTFTSNQPQHF
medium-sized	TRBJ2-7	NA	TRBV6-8	TGTGCCAGCAGCAGTCTTCCGGGACCACCCCCCAACGAGCAGTACTTC	CASSSLPGPPPNEQYF
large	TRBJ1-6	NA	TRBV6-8	TGTGCCAGCAGGCAGACGGGGGGTTCACCCCTCCACTTT	CASRQTGGSPLHF
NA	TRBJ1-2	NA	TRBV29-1	TGCAGCGTGTTAACAGGCGCTAACTATGGCTACACCTTC	CSVLTGANYGYTF
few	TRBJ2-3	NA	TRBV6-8	TGTGCCAGCAGTTACGGGGGGGCCGGCGATACGCAGTATTTT	CASSYGGAGDTQYF
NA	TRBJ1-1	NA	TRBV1	TGCGCCAGCAGCCAGGCTACAGTTAACACTGAAGCTTTCTTT	CASSQATVNTEAFF
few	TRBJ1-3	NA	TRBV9	TGTGCCAGCAGCGTAGGGGGGTACCAGGGAAACACCATATATTTT	CASSVGGYQGNTIYF
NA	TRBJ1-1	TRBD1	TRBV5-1	TGCGCCAGCAGCCCACTAGGGGGCTTAAACACTGAAGCTTTCTTT	CASSPLGGLNTEAFF
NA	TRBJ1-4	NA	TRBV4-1	TGCGCCAGCAGCCAAGGGGGGGCTAATGAAAAACTGTTTTTT	CASSQGGANEKLFF
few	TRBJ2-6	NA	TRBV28	TGTGCCAGCAGCCGACAGAGCTCTGGGGCCAACGTCCTGACTTTC	CASSRQSSGANVLTF
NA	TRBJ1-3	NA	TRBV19	TGTGCCAGCAGGGCCTCCTCTGGAAACACCATATATTTT	CASRASSGNTIYF
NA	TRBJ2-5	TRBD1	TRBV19	TGTGCCAGTAGTACAGACAGGGGGCGGGAGACCCAGTACTTC	CASSTDRGRETQYF
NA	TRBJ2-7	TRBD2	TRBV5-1	TGCGCCAGCAGTCTTCTCCAGCGGGGGGACGAGCAGTACTTC	CASSLLQRGDEQYF
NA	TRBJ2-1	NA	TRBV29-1	TGCAGCGTTGATGATCGCAGGAGCTCCTACAATGAGCAGTTCTTC	CSVDDRRSSYNEQFF
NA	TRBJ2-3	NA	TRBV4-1	TGCGCCAGCAGCCCGGGCCAGGTAGATACGCAGTATTTT	CASSPGQVDTQYF
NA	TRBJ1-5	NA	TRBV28	TGTGCCAGCAGCTCCAGACCCCAAGGTCAGCCCCAGCATTTT	CASSSRPQGQPQHF
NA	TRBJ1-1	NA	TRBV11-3	TGTGCCAGCAGCTTAGTACGGGACCTGAACACTGAAGCTTTCTTT	CASSLVRDLNTEAFF
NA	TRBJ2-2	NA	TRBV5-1	TGCGCCAGCAGCTTGACACAGCTGAACACCGGGGAGCTGTTTTTT	CASSLTQLNTGELFF
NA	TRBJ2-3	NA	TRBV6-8	TGTGCCATCGGAAGTTCCGGGGATACGCAGTATTTT	CAIGSSGDTQYF
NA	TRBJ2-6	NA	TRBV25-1	TGTGCCAGCAGTACGTATAGCTCTGGGGCCAACGTCCTGACTTTC	CASSTYSSGANVLTF